Each of the 27 T cell receptor beta chains below was sequenced from the same sample in a study of blood T cells in healthy people across ages. A second roughly 6 to 12 cycle PCR used barcoded and J-beta primers. Each CDR3 protein is one row after TCRdb ran MiXCR on the 5' RACE reads. The sample yields about 1.1 million distinct CDR3 sequences, 35% to 40% seen once. Sequenced input: blood. Receptors originate from a man aged 18 to 30 in good health.

V gene TRBV21-1 combines with J gene TRBJ1-6; TRBD1, as called in the table, went unchecked against the DNA. TRBV21-1 is a pseudogene locus. This CDR3 is built from 16 residues. The CDR3 loop is CASSLMGRHRSTPLHF. CDR3 nucleotides: TGTGCCAGCAGCCTCATGGGCCGCCACAGGTCTACACCCCTCCACTTT.

This sequence joins TRBV11-2 and TRBJ2-4, with D possibly being TRBD1 (6 bases). The V gene lost 0 bases and the J gene lost 13 bases, with 22 bases spanning the gap. This CDR3 spans 16 amino acids. Germline V gene lookup returns CDR1 SGHAT and CDR2 FQNNGV. The CDR3, as DNA: TGTGCCAGCAGCTTAGAGGCCTGGACAGTGCCAAAGGGGCAGTACTTC. Translated: CASSLEAWTVPKGQYF.

The chain combines TRBV2 with TRBJ2-7; no reliable D call. The length of the CDR3 is 10 residues. Germline-derived CDR1 and CDR2 are SNHLY and FYNNEI. The V and J ends lost 11 bases and 6 bases respectively, with 11 bases between them. In DNA form, the CDR3 reads TGTGCCTCCCGCCGGGTCGAGCAGTACTTC. It translates to CASRRVEQYF.

CDR3: CASRRRQGMNTEAFF. The CDR3 bases are TGTGCCAGCAGACGACGACAGGGTATGAACACTGAAGCTTTCTTT. The V gene is TRBV28, the J gene TRBJ1-1; 7 bases fit TRBD1. This CDR3 has 15 amino acids. Germline CDR1 and CDR2: MDHEN and SYDVKM. With 6 bases clipped from V and 0 bases from J, the junction kept 7 bases outside the gene matches.

The V and J genes are TRBV9 and TRBJ2-7; possible D gene TRBD2, 5 bases. Deletions cut 5 bases from V and 6 bases from J, with 12 bases between. Germline lookup yields CDR1 SGDLS and CDR2 YYNGEE. The CDR3 consists of 12 residues. The CDR3 region has the DNA TGTGCCAGCAGTGGGGTTGGAGGCGAGCAGTACTTC. Translation gives CASSGVGGEQYF.

The chain combines TRBV7-2 with TRBJ2-7; 7 nucleotides match TRBD1. The CDR3 sequence is 15 residues long. Germline values: CDR1 SGHTA, CDR2 FQGNSA. V was clipped by 5 bases and J by 3 bases; unmatched bases: 10. CDR3 protein: CASSTAEDRFYEQYF. CDR3 DNA: TGTGCCAGCAGCACCGCGGAGGACAGGTTCTACGAGCAGTACTTC.

This clonotype was detected once. CDR3 bases: TGTGCCAGCATCATTGACAGATTGAACACTGAAGCTTTCTTT. Amino acids: CASIIDRLNTEAFF. The chain carries TRBV6-2 or TRBV6-3 and TRBJ1-1, with D tentatively TRBD1 (5 bases). The CDR3 spans 14 residues. Germline V gene lookup returns CDR1 MNHEY and CDR2 SVGEGT. With 7 bases removed from V and 0 bases from J, the gap between germline ends came to 12 bases.

The V and J genes are TRBV27 and TRBJ2-2; unclear D gene. V was cut by 6 bases and J by 2 bases, with 10 bases left in between. The CDR3 is made up of 14 amino acids. Germline V gene data show CDR1 as MNHEY and CDR2 as SMNVEV (reference sequence). CDR3 in DNA: TGTGCCAGCAGGGAAAACAGTAACACCGGGGAGCTGTTTTTT. Its protein is CASRENSNTGELFF.

V and J are TRBV7-2 and TRBJ1-1; 7 positions agree with TRBD1. Germline V CDR1 and CDR2: SGHTA, FQGNSA. The V gene end was trimmed by 5 bases and the J gene end by 1 base; junction bases not matched to a gene: 7. This CDR3 is built from 15 residues. In DNA, the CDR3 is TGTGCCAGCAGCCCCCGACAGGGAAGGAACACTGAAGCTTTCTTT. This codes for CASSPRQGRNTEAFF.

This clonotype was found many times. CDR3 sequence: CSVDLLLRTSTDTQYF. The CDR3 DNA is TGCAGCGTCGACCTATTATTGAGGACTAGCACAGATACGCAGTATTTT. The J gene is TRBJ2-3, the V gene TRBV29-1, with a weak D call TRBD2 (5 bases). The CDR3 has 16 amino acids. Between the trimmed V and J ends, which lost 6 bases and 0 bases, there was a span of 19 bases. Germline CDR1 and CDR2: SQVTM and ANQGSEA.

The chain uses TRBV11-2 and TRBJ2-4; possible D gene TRBD2, 5 bases. The end of the DNA aligns better with TRBJ2-5, so the J call may be wrong. This CDR3 has 14 amino acids. Germline loops: CDR1 SGHAT, CDR2 FQNNGV. CDR3 in DNA: TGTGCCAGCAGCTTACCTAGCTTCCAAGAGACCCAGTACTTC. Translated, it gives CASSLPSFQETQYF.

The CDR3 here is CASRRVDEQFF. The CDR3 region has the DNA TGTGCCAGCAGGAGGGTGGATGAGCAGTTCTTC. J is TRBJ2-1 and V is TRBV12-3 or TRBV12-4, with D perhaps TRBD2 (5 bases). CDR3 length: 11 residues. V lost 6 bases and J lost 8, with 8 bases in between.

The chain employs TRBV20-1 and TRBJ2-7; D may correspond to TRBD1 or TRBD2 (5 bases each). Germline assignment: CDR1 DFQATT and CDR2 SNEGSKA (reference sequence). This CDR3 has 15 amino acids. Trimming shortened V by 2 bases and J by 0 bases, and 14 bases separated the two germline ends. The CDR3 is CSARFLVGDSYEQYF. CDR3 coding DNA: TGCAGTGCTAGATTCCTCGTGGGGGACTCCTACGAGCAGTACTTC.

J is TRBJ2-3 and V is TRBV4-3, with 11 bases aligning to TRBD2. CDR3 length: 16 residues. Trimming cost V 1 base and J 2 bases; bases outside gene matches: 2. Germline values: CDR1 LGHNA, CDR2 YSLEER. DNA for the CDR3: TGCGCCAGCAGCCAAGCGACTAGCGGGGACACAGATACGCAGTATTTT. It encodes CASSQATSGDTDTQYF.

The V and J genes are TRBV14 and TRBJ1-1; unclear D gene. The V end was cut by 0 bases, the J end by 1 base, with 15 bases between. There are 17 residues in the CDR3. The V gene's germline CDR1 is SGHDN and CDR2 FVKESK. The CDR3 sequence: CASSQDGGPRTNTEAFF. The CDR3 DNA sequence: TGTGCCAGCAGCCAAGATGGAGGACCCCGAACGAACACTGAAGCTTTCTTT.

This chain links TRBV7-2 with TRBJ1-6; D unclear. Trimming took off 0 bases at V and 7 bases at J, with 16 bases between the two ends. CDR3 length equals 17 residues. CDR1 and CDR2 (germline): SGHTA, FQGNSA. In DNA form, the CDR3 reads TGTGCCAGCAGCTTAGCGAATTTAGGGCACACAAATTCACCCCTCCACTTT. This sequence encodes CASSLANLGHTNSPLHF.

There are a few counts of this clonotype. The V call is TRBV7-3, the J call TRBJ2-5; 8 bases agree with TRBD2. Per germline, CDR1 SGHTA and CDR2 FQGTGA. The CDR3 spans 16 residues. With 3 bases clipped from V and 4 bases from J, the junction kept 10 bases outside the gene matches. The CDR3 DNA reads TGTGCCAGCAGCTTGGGACTAGGGACGTACGGAGAGACCCAGTACTTC. Its translation is CASSLGLGTYGETQYF.

This clonotype was observed a handful of times. The chain links TRBV7-2 to TRBJ2-3; 8 bases map to TRBD2. CDR1 is SGHTA and CDR2 is FQGNSA in the germline V gene. The CDR3 runs to 19 residues. With 5 bases clipped from V and 2 bases from J, the junction kept 18 bases outside the gene matches. The CDR3 nucleotides are TGTGCCAGCAGCCCACCAAGCGGGGGCCCCACCTTCCACACAGATACGCAGTATTTT. Translating it yields CASSPPSGGPTFHTDTQYF. The entire variable domain, with the rest obtained from reference TRBV7-2 and TRBJ2-3, is as follows: GAGVSQSPSNKVTEKGKDVELRCDPISGHTALYWYRQSLGQGLEFLIYFQGNSAPDKSGLPSDRFSAERTGGSVSTLTIQRTQQEDSAVYLCASSPPSGGPTFHTDTQYFGPGTRLTVL.

For this clonotype: Because the CDR3's place on the DNA is in doubt, the DNA is left out and the CDR3 is given as listed by TCRdb. The chain carries TRBV7-2 and TRBJ1-2; the D segment call TRBD1 is taken from the table without a DNA check. The CDR3 contains 16 residues when both ends are counted. Germline assignment: CDR1 SGHTA and CDR2 FQGNSA. The CDR3 sequence is CASSPYFGQGARGHTF.

The rearrangement joins TRBV29-1 to TRBJ1-1; D is ambiguous. Trimming removed 5 bases from V and 1 base from J, with 17 bases in between. The CDR3 loop spans 15 amino acids. The V gene's germline CDR1 is SQVTM and CDR2 ANQGSEA. CDR3 sequence reads: CSVYPRLTRNTEAFF. DNA for the CDR3: TGCAGCGTTTACCCCCGGTTGACACGGAACACTGAAGCTTTCTTT.

In this sample, this clonotype turned up a few times. The chain couples TRBV5-1 to TRBJ2-3; 8 bases align to TRBD1. J lost 0 bases, V lost 2 bases, and 5 bases had no gene match. Per germline, CDR1 SGHRS and CDR2 YFSETQ. This CDR3 is 16 amino acids long. The CDR3 reads CASSFAGGPSTDTQYF. The CDR3 coding sequence is TGCGCCAGCAGCTTTGCAGGGGGCCCCAGCACAGATACGCAGTATTTT.

The chain uses TRBV20-1 and TRBJ2-1; D is possibly TRBD2 (6 bases). CDR1 and CDR2 from the germline V gene are DFQATT and SNEGSKA (reference sequence). Deletions cut 3 bases from V and 7 bases from J, with 19 bases between. CDR3 size: 15 residues. For the CDR3, the DNA is TGCAGTGCTAGGGGCCCGGTCAGGAGGGAAAATGAGCAGTTCTTC. As protein: CSARGPVRRENEQFF.

This clonotype was counted between two and nine times. J is TRBJ1-2 and V is TRBV10-3; the D is unclear. The CDR3 length is 16 residues. V lost 0 bases and J 2 bases, leaving 13 bases between the germline ends. Germline V gene data show CDR1 as ENHRY and CDR2 as SYGVKD. CDR3: CAISESGNRGNYGYTF. CDR3 DNA sequence: TGTGCCATCAGTGAGTCTGGTAACCGGGGAAACTATGGCTACACCTTC.

Notes on this clonotype: Germline is not matched at one junction end, which may reflect a read error. The V gene is TRBV12-3 or TRBV12-4, the J gene TRBJ1-1; TRBD1 might be the D (5 bases). The CDR3 contains 15 residues. The CDR3 spells CAGSLAEGSDTEAFF. CDR3 in DNA: TGTGCCGGCAGCTTGGCCGAGGGGTCGGACACTGAAGCTTTCTTT.

The chain carries TRBV20-1 and TRBJ1-4; no firm D call. Germline CDR1 DFQATT, CDR2 SNEGSKA (reference sequence). The length of the CDR3 is 13 residues. The ends were cut back, 1 base at V and 10 bases at J, with 13 bases in the middle. For the CDR3, the DNA is TGCAGTGCTAGAGCACAGTACATTCCAAAACTGTTTTTT. Protein sequence: CSARAQYIPKLFF.

A few counts support this clonotype. The rearrangement uses TRBV6-6 and TRBJ2-1, with 9 bases that match TRBD1. This CDR3 region has 15 residues. CDR1 and CDR2 from the germline V gene are MNHNY and SVGAGI (reference sequence). After removal of 4 bases from V and 7 bases from J, the junction contained 8 bases not matched to a gene. CDR3 sequence: CASSSPGQGINEQFF. Here the CDR3 DNA reads TGTGCCAGCAGTTCCCCGGGACAGGGAATTAATGAGCAGTTCTTC.

This clonotype was recorded a few times. V is TRBV10-3 and J is TRBJ1-5; no reliable D call. This CDR3 contains 13 residues. Germline loops: CDR1 ENHRY, CDR2 SYGVKD. Trimming stripped 3 bases from V and 4 bases from J, with 7 bases between. CDR3 region: CAISDRSNQPQHF. The CDR3 DNA sequence: TGTGCCATCAGTGACAGGAGTAATCAGCCCCAGCATTTT.